This T cell receptor beta chain came from a study of blood T cell repertoires in COVID-19. The assay was immunoSEQ multiplex PCR, and TCRdb's table has in-frame clones only and misses some. The table has some 250,000 clones, roughly 85% seen once; the top ten hold 2.5% to 3.5%. After removal of 3 bases from V and 4 bases from J, the junction contained 8 bases not matched to a gene. Germline V lookup: CDR1 SGDLS, CDR2 YYNGEE. The length of the CDR3 is 15 residues. The V and J genes are TRBV9 and TRBJ1-2; 8 nucleotides line up with TRBD1. This sequence originates from a woman aged 18-29 years with acute or convalescent COVID-19. The specimen was peripheral blood. The CDR3 nucleotides read TGTGCCAGCAGCGCAGAACCGGGACAGGTCTATGGCTACACCTTC. Protein product: CASSAEPGQVYGYTF.